This is a list of T cell receptor beta chains from one sample in a study of cytomegalovirus exposure and HLA in healthy donors. This table comes from immunoSEQ multiplex PCR, and its TCRdb copy is limited to in-frame clones, with some not included. Of 220,000 or so clones listed, 90% to 95% are singletons. The source material was PBMCs. The origin of the receptors is a woman under 30 in good health and CMV-seronegative. The CDR3 runs from the conserved cysteine through the conserved F or W. Each record gives: V gene, J gene, clone size, D gene, CDR3 protein, CDR3 DNA. A D gene is named only where the DNA matches it firmly. Expanded clones get a size class; other rows say once, few or many, or leave the size out.

TRBV12-5	TRBJ1-5	NA	NA	CASGINQPQHF	TGTGCTAGTGGTATAAATCAGCCCCAGCATTTT
TRBV7-3	TRBJ2-7	NA	TRBD2	CASSLAGGAYEQYF	TGTGCCAGCAGCCTAGCGGGAGGGGCCTACGAGCAGTACTTC
TRBV6-6	TRBJ1-3	NA	NA	CASSQAGPGNTIYF	TGTGCCAGCAGCCAAGCGGGGCCGGGAAACACCATATATTTT
TRBV5-1	TRBJ2-1	NA	TRBD1	CASSIGQGGNEQFF	TGCGCCAGCAGCATCGGACAGGGTGGAAATGAGCAGTTCTTC
TRBV7-9	TRBJ1-5	NA	NA	CASSLDSFQPQHF	TGTGCCAGCAGCTTAGACTCGTTTCAGCCCCAGCATTTT
TRBV27	TRBJ2-5	NA	NA	CASRPRGGETQYF	TGTGCCAGCAGGCCCAGGGGTGGGGAGACCCAGTACTTC
TRBV28	TRBJ2-1	NA	TRBD1	CASSPGTGNYEQFF	TGTGCCAGCAGTCCCGGGACAGGGAATTACGAGCAGTTCTTC
TRBV19	TRBJ1-1	NA	NA	CASSPATTEAFF	TGTGCCAGTAGTCCCGCGACAACTGAAGCTTTCTTT
TRBV7-3	TRBJ2-7	NA	NA	CASSLTGRGAEQYF	TGTGCCAGCAGCTTAACCGGCAGGGGGGCCGAGCAGTACTTC
TRBV11-2	TRBJ1-2	NA	TRBD1	CASSLSGTGPYGYTF	TGTGCCAGCAGCCTATCCGGGACAGGGCCCTATGGCTACACCTTC
TRBV30	TRBJ2-1	NA	TRBD2	CAWSVLSPSGGGEQFF	TGTGCCTGGAGTGTACTGTCTCCTTCCGGGGGGGGTGAGCAGTTCTTC
TRBV5-1	TRBJ2-7	NA	TRBD2	CASSLGLAGVREQYF	TGCGCCAGCAGCTTGGGACTAGCGGGAGTCCGCGAGCAGTACTTC
TRBV6-1	TRBJ2-7	NA	TRBD1	CASRRDRGNEQYF	TGTGCCAGCAGAAGGGACAGGGGAAACGAGCAGTACTTC
TRBV5-1	TRBJ1-1	NA	NA	CASSHTTGNTEAFF	TGCGCCAGCAGCCATACCACGGGGAACACTGAAGCTTTCTTT
TRBV10-3	TRBJ1-1	once	NA	CAISMSLGNLPEAFF	TGTGCCATCAGCATGTCCCTCGGGAACCTCCCTGAAGCTTTCTTT
TRBV18	TRBJ2-2	NA	TRBD1	CASSPRTGVATGELFF	TGTGCCAGCTCACCACGGACAGGGGTTGCCACCGGGGAGCTGTTTTTT
TRBV30	TRBJ2-1	NA	NA	CAWSVWASSSYNEQFF	TGTGCCTGGAGTGTTTGGGCGTCAAGCTCCTACAATGAGCAGTTCTTC
TRBV18	TRBJ1-1	once	TRBD1	CASSQWGQGNVNTEAFF	TGTGCCAGCTCCCAATGGGGACAGGGAAACGTGAACACTGAAGCTTTCTTT
TRBV7-9	TRBJ2-7	many	NA	CASRDSLAYEQYF	TGTGCCAGCAGGGACAGTTTGGCCTACGAGCAGTACTTC
TRBV6-4	TRBJ1-2	NA	TRBD1	CASRGGTGVNYGYTF	TGTGCCAGCAGAGGCGGGACAGGGGTAAACTATGGCTACACCTTC
TRBV4-2	TRBJ2-7	NA	TRBD2	CASSQDPGGLASGAPYEQYF	TGTGCCAGCAGCCAAGACCCGGGCGGATTGGCTAGCGGGGCCCCCTACGAGCAGTACTTC
TRBV27	TRBJ1-5	NA	TRBD1	CASSPWDSFNQPQHF	TGTGCCAGCAGCCCGTGGGACAGCTTCAATCAGCCCCAGCATTTT
TRBV5-1	TRBJ2-3	NA	NA	CASSLGQQADTQYF	TGCGCCAGCAGCTTGGGGCAGCAGGCAGATACGCAGTATTTT
TRBV28	TRBJ2-7	few	NA	CASSLGVADSYEQYF	TGTGCCAGCAGTTTAGGGGTAGCGGACTCCTACGAGCAGTACTTC
TRBV19	TRBJ1-5	NA	NA	CASRIDSSNQPQHF	TGTGCCAGTAGGATTGACAGTAGCAATCAGCCCCAGCATTTT
TRBV6-4	TRBJ1-1	NA	NA	CASSDLPGTEAFF	TGTGCCAGCAGTGACCTTCCGGGCACTGAAGCTTTCTTT
TRBV11-2	TRBJ1-1	NA	TRBD1	CASRELGQWDTEAFF	TGTGCCAGCCGGGAGTTGGGACAGTGGGACACTGAAGCTTTCTTT
TRBV11-3	TRBJ2-1	NA	TRBD2	CASTRLAGVYNEQFF	TGTGCCAGCACCAGACTAGCGGGAGTCTACAATGAGCAGTTCTTC
TRBV18	TRBJ2-7	once	TRBD2	CASSPLAGATSSYEQYF	TGTGCCAGCTCACCACTAGCGGGAGCGACCAGCTCCTACGAGCAGTACTTC
TRBV25-1	TRBJ2-7	NA	NA	CASSGGSGPWAQYF	TGTGCCAGCAGTGGGGGTAGCGGTCCCTGGGCGCAGTACTTC
TRBV5-6	TRBJ2-2	NA	TRBD2	CASSLLAGEFTGELFF	TGTGCCAGCAGCTTGTTAGCGGGAGAGTTCACCGGGGAGCTGTTTTTT
TRBV5-4	TRBJ1-2	NA	TRBD1	CASSTGEYGYTF	TGTGCCAGCAGCACAGGGGAGTATGGCTACACCTTC
TRBV6-1	TRBJ1-4	NA	NA	CASSVSGSINEKLFF	TGTGCCAGCAGTGTATCAGGCTCTATTAATGAAAAACTGTTTTTT
TRBV28	TRBJ1-2	NA	NA	CASRFKEGPNYGYTF	TGTGCCAGCCGTTTCAAGGAGGGGCCGAACTATGGCTACACCTTC
TRBV7-9	TRBJ2-5	NA	NA	CASSLAAGKETQYF	TGTGCCAGCAGCTTAGCTGCGGGGAAAGAGACCCAGTACTTC
TRBV6-5	TRBJ1-2	NA	TRBD1	CASKMTGIYGYTF	TGTGCCAGCAAGATGACAGGGATCTATGGCTACACCTTC
TRBV11-2	TRBJ1-1	NA	NA	CASSLEITGNEAFF	TGTGCCAGCAGCTTAGAAATTACAGGGAATGAAGCTTTCTTT
TRBV7-8	TRBJ2-7	NA	NA	CASSLGVGGGSGYEQYF	TGTGCCAGCAGCTTAGGAGTGGGGGGAGGTTCTGGCTACGAGCAGTACTTC
TRBV11-3	TRBJ2-3	NA	TRBD1	CASSLGVGTGTDTQYF	TGTGCCAGCAGCTTAGGGGTCGGGACAGGCACAGATACGCAGTATTTT
TRBV11-2	TRBJ2-7	NA	TRBD1	CASSSLMGQNYEQYF	TGTGCCAGCAGCTCCTTGATGGGACAGAACTACGAGCAGTACTTC
TRBV4-1	TRBJ2-7	NA	TRBD2	CASSLIPREGRFYEQYF	TGCGCCAGCAGTCTCATTCCGCGGGAGGGCCGTTTCTACGAGCAGTACTTC
TRBV4-1	TRBJ2-1	once	TRBD1	CASSQEGTVYNEQFF	TGCGCCAGCAGCCAAGAGGGGACAGTCTACAATGAGCAGTTCTTC
TRBV10-2	TRBJ1-2	NA	NA	CASIRQPNYGYTF	TGCGCCAGCATACGACAGCCCAACTATGGCTACACCTTC
TRBV6-1	TRBJ1-5	NA	NA	CASREGWGNQPQHF	TGTGCCAGCAGGGAGGGGTGGGGCAATCAGCCCCAGCATTTT
TRBV7-9	TRBJ2-1	NA	TRBD1	CASSLARDRTNEQFF	TGTGCCAGCAGCTTAGCGAGGGACAGGACCAATGAGCAGTTCTTC
TRBV28	TRBJ2-7	NA	TRBD1	CASSSPAGGMHEQYF	TGTGCCAGCAGTTCCCCTGCAGGGGGCATGCACGAGCAGTACTTC
TRBV10-1	TRBJ1-1	NA	NA	CARTKDYENTEAFF	TGCGCCAGGACAAAAGACTACGAGAACACTGAAGCTTTCTTT
TRBV11-2	TRBJ2-6	NA	TRBD1	CASSPRDRAVSGANVLTF	TGTGCCAGCAGCCCGCGGGACAGGGCGGTTTCTGGGGCCAACGTCCTGACTTTC
TRBV6-1	TRBJ2-7	NA	TRBD2	CASSEVLPSGSPYEQYF	TGTGCCAGCAGTGAAGTGCTGCCTAGCGGGAGTCCCTACGAGCAGTACTTC
TRBV7-9	TRBJ1-4	NA	NA	CASSSRVNEKLFF	TGTGCCAGCAGCTCCCGGGTTAATGAAAAACTGTTTTTT
TRBV7-8	TRBJ1-1	NA	NA	CASSLVRENTEAFF	TGTGCCAGCAGCTTAGTCAGGGAGAACACTGAAGCTTTCTTT
TRBV5-5	TRBJ2-2	NA	TRBD1	CASSPRTGTGELFF	TGTGCCAGCAGCCCCCGGACAGGAACCGGGGAGCTGTTTTTT